The clone carrying this TCR beta chain came up a few times. Its antigen is undetermined. The data stem from a study of cytomegalovirus exposure and HLA in healthy donors. The CDR3 contains 15 residues. Germline loops: CDR1 SGHAT, CDR2 FQDESV (reference sequence). V dropped 5 bases and J dropped 3; count of bases not matched to a gene: 9. The primer mix had 60 Vbeta and 13 Jbeta primers. TCRdb keeps only in-frame clones here, not all; method: immunoSEQ multiplex PCR. The repertoire holds about 130,000 clones, with 75% to 80% as singletons. Regarding donors, all were healthy bone marrow donors. Study-level points and caveats: Among TCR beta chains, those listed as cytomegalovirus-associated numbered some 170. Several of the most significant clusters appeared linked to common viral pathogens, based on a later analysis.

The TCR comes from a man aged 25 to 40 in good health and CMV-seronegative. The chain is built from TRBV11-1 and TRBJ2-7, with TRBD1 identical over 8 bases. What was sequenced was PBMCs. The CDR3 nucleotides read TGTGCCAGCAGCCGTATCCGGGACAGGAGCTACGAGCAGTACTTC. Translating gives CASSRIRDRSYEQYF.